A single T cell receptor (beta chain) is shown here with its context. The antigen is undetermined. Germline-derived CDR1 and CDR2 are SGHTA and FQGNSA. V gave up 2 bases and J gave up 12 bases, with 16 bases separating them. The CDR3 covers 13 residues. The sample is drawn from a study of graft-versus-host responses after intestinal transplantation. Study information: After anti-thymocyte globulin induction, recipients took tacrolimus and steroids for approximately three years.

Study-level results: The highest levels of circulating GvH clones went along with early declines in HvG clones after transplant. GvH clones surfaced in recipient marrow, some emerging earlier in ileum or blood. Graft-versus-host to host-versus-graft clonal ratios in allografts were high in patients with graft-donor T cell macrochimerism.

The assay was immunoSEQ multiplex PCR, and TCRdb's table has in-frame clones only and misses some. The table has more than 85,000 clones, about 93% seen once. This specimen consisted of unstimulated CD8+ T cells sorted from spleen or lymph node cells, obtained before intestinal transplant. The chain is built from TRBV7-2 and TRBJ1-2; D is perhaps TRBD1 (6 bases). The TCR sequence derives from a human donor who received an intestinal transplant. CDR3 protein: CASSLSLGRGDTF. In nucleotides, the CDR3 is TGTGCCAGCAGCTTAAGCTTGGGCAGGGGTGACACCTTC.